The rows below give T cell receptor beta chains drawn from one sample of a study of radiotherapy plus CTLA-4 blockade in lung cancer. Produced via immunoSEQ multiplex PCR; TCRdb's table is partial and in-frame only. The sample consists of about 43,000 clones, 60% to 70% of them appearing once. The starting material was peripheral blood, obtained from a patient treated with radiotherapy plus ipilimumab. All receptors derive from a human donor with non-small cell lung cancer who had a partial response to radiotherapy plus ipilimumab. CDR3s include the opening cysteine and the closing phenylalanine or tryptophan. Fields, in order: D gene, clone size, V gene, J gene, CDR3 DNA, CDR3 protein. A D gene is named only where the DNA matches it firmly. Where a row states a size, it is once, few, many or the class of an expanded clone; other rows omit it.

d_call: .; clone_size: .; v_call: TRBV7-3; j_call: TRBJ2-5; cdr3_nt: TGTGCCAGCAGCTTAATCCCGGGGGAGACCCAGTACTTC; cdr3_aa: CASSLIPGETQYF
d_call: TRBD2; clone_size: few; v_call: TRBV11-3; j_call: TRBJ2-1; cdr3_nt: TGTGCCAGCAGCCGTGCTGCGCGGGGGACCTACAATGAGCAGTTCTTC; cdr3_aa: CASSRAARGTYNEQFF
d_call: TRBD2; clone_size: many; v_call: TRBV18; j_call: TRBJ2-7; cdr3_nt: TGTGCCAGCTCGCCCGGATCCGGGGGGGCCGGATACGAGCAGTACTTC; cdr3_aa: CASSPGSGGAGYEQYF
d_call: TRBD2; clone_size: few; v_call: TRBV11-1; j_call: TRBJ2-1; cdr3_nt: TGTGCCAGCAAGGCACAACGACTAGCGGGAGGGGATCCTGAGCAGTTCTTC; cdr3_aa: CASKAQRLAGGDPEQFF
d_call: TRBD1; clone_size: .; v_call: TRBV6-5; j_call: TRBJ1-1; cdr3_nt: TGTGCCAGCAGTTACGACAGGGGAACTGAAGCTTTCTTT; cdr3_aa: CASSYDRGTEAFF
d_call: TRBD2; clone_size: once; v_call: TRBV2; j_call: TRBJ2-7; cdr3_nt: TGTGCCAGTTGTAGGGACTATCCCTACGAGCAGTACTTC; cdr3_aa: CASCRDYPYEQYF
d_call: TRBD2; clone_size: .; v_call: TRBV10-3; j_call: TRBJ2-5; cdr3_nt: TGTGCCATCAGTGAGTCGAGTACGGGGAGGGAAGAGACCCAGTACTTC; cdr3_aa: CAISESSTGREETQYF
d_call: TRBD2; clone_size: .; v_call: TRBV6-5; j_call: TRBJ2-1; cdr3_nt: TGTGCCAGCAGTTCCAGGACTAGCGGCACCTACAATGAGCAGTTCTTC; cdr3_aa: CASSSRTSGTYNEQFF
d_call: TRBD1; clone_size: .; v_call: TRBV5-1; j_call: TRBJ1-1; cdr3_nt: TGCGCCAGCAGCGAGGGACAGGACACTGAAGCTTTCTTT; cdr3_aa: CASSEGQDTEAFF
d_call: .; clone_size: .; v_call: TRBV18; j_call: TRBJ1-5; cdr3_nt: TGTGCCAGCTCACCCAAGGAGGTCCGCTTCAATCAGCCCCAGCATTTT; cdr3_aa: CASSPKEVRFNQPQHF
d_call: .; clone_size: .; v_call: TRBV19; j_call: TRBJ2-5; cdr3_nt: TGTGCCAGTAGTGCCCAGGTACAAGAGACCCAGTACTTC; cdr3_aa: CASSAQVQETQYF
d_call: TRBD1; clone_size: once; v_call: TRBV4-1; j_call: TRBJ2-7; cdr3_nt: TGCGCCAGCAGCCAAGATCCCGGGGACAGCTCCTACGAGCAGTACTTC; cdr3_aa: CASSQDPGDSSYEQYF
d_call: TRBD1; clone_size: many; v_call: TRBV4-1; j_call: TRBJ2-7; cdr3_nt: TGCGCCAGCAGCCAAGGGGGGGACAGGTCCACCTACGAGCAGTACTTC; cdr3_aa: CASSQGGDRSTYEQYF
d_call: TRBD1; clone_size: .; v_call: TRBV4-1; j_call: TRBJ1-2; cdr3_nt: TGCGCCAGCAGCCAGTCAGGGGGCTGGGGCTACACCTTC; cdr3_aa: CASSQSGGWGYTF
d_call: .; clone_size: few; v_call: TRBV6-5; j_call: TRBJ2-5; cdr3_nt: TGTGCCAGCACCCTCGGACTGGAAGAGACCCAGTACTTC; cdr3_aa: CASTLGLEETQYF
d_call: .; clone_size: once; v_call: TRBV18; j_call: TRBJ2-7; cdr3_nt: TGTGCCAGCTCACCAAATAGCGAGCAGTACTTC; cdr3_aa: CASSPNSEQYF
d_call: TRBD1; clone_size: many; v_call: TRBV30; j_call: TRBJ1-4; cdr3_nt: TGTGCCTGGAGTGTAGGTTTAGGGGGCGCAACTAATGAAAAACTGTTTTTT; cdr3_aa: CAWSVGLGGATNEKLFF
d_call: .; clone_size: .; v_call: TRBV11-2; j_call: TRBJ1-1; cdr3_nt: TGTGCCAGCAGCTTTCGAAGCGCTGAAGCTTTCTTT; cdr3_aa: CASSFRSAEAFF
d_call: TRBD2; clone_size: few; v_call: TRBV9; j_call: TRBJ2-5; cdr3_nt: TGTGCCAGCAGCGCGGGACTAGCGGAAGAGACCCAGTACTTC; cdr3_aa: CASSAGLAEETQYF
d_call: .; clone_size: .; v_call: TRBV5-8; j_call: TRBJ1-1; cdr3_nt: TGTGCCAGCAGACGTCTACAGGGAATTGAGAACACTGAAGCTTTCTTT; cdr3_aa: CASRRLQGIENTEAFF
d_call: .; clone_size: .; v_call: TRBV19; j_call: TRBJ1-1; cdr3_nt: TGTGCCAGTAGGGTGGGCTCTAACACTGAAGCTTTCTTT; cdr3_aa: CASRVGSNTEAFF
d_call: TRBD1; clone_size: .; v_call: TRBV5-4; j_call: TRBJ2-1; cdr3_nt: TGTGCCAGCAGCTGGGGACAGGGGTTTTACAATGAGCAGTTCTTC; cdr3_aa: CASSWGQGFYNEQFF
d_call: TRBD1; clone_size: .; v_call: TRBV5-4; j_call: TRBJ1-6; cdr3_nt: TGTGCCAGCAGCCCGACCCCACAGGGGGCTGGAGATTCACCCCTCCACTTT; cdr3_aa: CASSPTPQGAGDSPLHF
d_call: .; clone_size: .; v_call: TRBV13; j_call: TRBJ1-1; cdr3_nt: TGTGCCAGCAGCTTAGCCATGAACACTGAAGCTTTCTTT; cdr3_aa: CASSLAMNTEAFF
d_call: TRBD2; clone_size: .; v_call: TRBV2; j_call: TRBJ2-1; cdr3_nt: TGTGCCAGCAGTGCGCGGGCTAGCGGCTACAATGAGCAGTTCTTC; cdr3_aa: CASSARASGYNEQFF
d_call: .; clone_size: .; v_call: TRBV5-4; j_call: TRBJ2-2; cdr3_nt: TGTGCCAGCAGCTCGGGAGAATCCGGGGAGCTGTTTTTT; cdr3_aa: CASSSGESGELFF
d_call: .; clone_size: once; v_call: TRBV7-3; j_call: TRBJ1-2; cdr3_nt: TGTGCCAGCAGCTCAAACCCGGAGGGTGGCTACACCTTC; cdr3_aa: CASSSNPEGGYTF
d_call: TRBD2; clone_size: few; v_call: TRBV5-1; j_call: TRBJ2-7; cdr3_nt: TGCGCCAGCAGCTCTTACAGCGGGGGGGCGGCAGAGCAGTACTTC; cdr3_aa: CASSSYSGGAAEQYF
d_call: .; clone_size: .; v_call: TRBV7-2; j_call: TRBJ2-2; cdr3_nt: TGTGCCAGCAGCTCCGGACAGATCACCGGGGAGCTGTTTTTT; cdr3_aa: CASSSGQITGELFF
d_call: .; clone_size: .; v_call: TRBV11-3; j_call: TRBJ1-4; cdr3_nt: TGTGCCAGCAGCTGGGGGCCCGGTGAAAAACTGTTTTTT; cdr3_aa: CASSWGPGEKLFF
d_call: .; clone_size: .; v_call: TRBV30; j_call: TRBJ2-7; cdr3_nt: TGTGCCTGGAGTGCGCGGCGGGGGACACCATTCTTGAGCTCCTACGAGCAGTACTTC; cdr3_aa: CAWSARRGTPFLSSYEQYF
d_call: TRBD2; clone_size: once; v_call: TRBV7-8; j_call: TRBJ2-3; cdr3_nt: TGTGCCAGCAGCCTGGGGACTAGCGGGACAAATACGCAGTATTTT; cdr3_aa: CASSLGTSGTNTQYF
d_call: .; clone_size: many; v_call: TRBV10-3; j_call: TRBJ1-1; cdr3_nt: TGTGCCATCAGTGAGGAGGGTAGCACTGAAGCTTTCTTT; cdr3_aa: CAISEEGSTEAFF